The 23 T cell receptor beta chains presented below share a single source sample, sequenced in a study of blood T cells in healthy people across ages. The use of a sample-barcoded 5' primer and a J-beta primer mix characterized a second PCR of roughly 7 to 11 cycles. Each CDR3 protein is one row after TCRdb ran MiXCR on the 5' RACE reads. This sample has 850,000 to 1,000,000 distinct CDR3 sequences, with roughly 51% found just once. Sample: blood. These receptors were taken from a woman between 55 and 75 years old in good health.

The chain recombines TRBV9 with TRBJ2-2; no clear D. The CDR3 has 13 residues. Trimming cost V 2 bases and J 4 bases, with 6 bases left between them. CDR1 SGDLS and CDR2 YYNGEE come from the germline V gene. The CDR3 DNA is TGTGCCAGCAGCGTGTGGAGCACCGGGGAGCTGTTTTTT. Amino acid sequence: CASSVWSTGELFF.

This clonotype was observed a few times. The chain carries TRBV24-1 and TRBJ2-7; D uncertain. The CDR3 runs to 15 residues. Germline-derived CDR1 and CDR2 are KGHDR and SFDVKD. V gave up 3 bases and J gave up 2 bases, with 13 bases separating them. DNA for the CDR3: TGTGCCACCAGTGATGACCAGAAATTACCCTACGAGCAGTACTTC. This gives the protein CATSDDQKLPYEQYF.

The chain is built from TRBV20-1 and TRBJ2-6; D call uncertain. Germline CDR1 is DFQATT and CDR2 is SNEGSKA (reference sequence). The CDR3 is 15 residues long. V was clipped by 1 base and J by 1 base, with 8 bases between them. CDR3 bases: TGCAGTGCTAGAGCCCCCAGATCTGGGGCCAACGTCCTGACTTTC. This gives the protein CSARAPRSGANVLTF.

The chain couples TRBV29-1 to TRBJ2-1, with 8 bases identical to TRBD2. V shed 6 bases and J 4 bases; nucleotides not matched to a gene: 5. This CDR3 is 13 amino acids long. Germline V gene sequence: CDR1 SQVTM, CDR2 ANQGSEA. CDR3 residues: CSVASGFYNEQFF. As DNA, the CDR3 is TGCAGCGTGGCTAGCGGGTTTTACAATGAGCAGTTCTTC.

This clonotype was recorded a few times. The V gene is TRBV27, the J gene TRBJ1-6, with unresolved D. Germline loops: CDR1 MNHEY, CDR2 SMNVEV (reference sequence). The CDR3 has 12 residues. The V end was cut by 8 bases, the J end by 8 bases, with 10 bases between. CDR3 DNA sequence: TGTGCCAGCGGGGAGTTGGATTCACCCCTCCACTTT. This gives the protein CASGELDSPLHF.

This clonotype occurred a few times. V and J are TRBV15 and TRBJ2-7; 9 bases line up with TRBD2. The V gene end was trimmed by 1 base and the J gene end by 11 bases; junction bases not matched to a gene: 12. The CDR3 length is 15 residues. Germline V gene data show CDR1 as LNHNV and CDR2 as YYDKDF (reference sequence). CDR3 coding DNA: TGTGCCACCAGCAGAGTTACGAGACTAGCGGCCGGGAAGTACTTC. The encoded protein is CATSRVTRLAAGKYF.

The chain couples TRBV25-1 to TRBJ1-6, with D hard to call. V lost 4 bases and J 0 bases, leaving 10 bases between the germline ends. CDR1 and CDR2 from the germline V gene are MGHDK and SYGVNS. This CDR3 has 16 amino acids. CDR3 coding DNA: TGTGCCAGCAGTGGGGCGGTCGGCTCCTATAATTCACCCCTCCACTTT. It codes for CASSGAVGSYNSPLHF.

This chain joins TRBV29-1 and TRBJ2-1, with a weak D call TRBD1 (6 bases). V was pared by 3 bases and J by 1 base, with 13 bases between. CDR3 length equals 15 residues. Germline CDR1 is SQVTM and CDR2 is ANQGSEA. CDR3 protein: CSVDGQGNSYNEQFF. The CDR3 bases are TGCAGCGTTGACGGGCAGGGGAATTCCTACAATGAGCAGTTCTTC.

V is TRBV4-1 and J is TRBJ1-5, with 9 bases aligning to TRBD1. V was pared by 5 bases and J by 7 bases, with 15 bases of the junction left unmatched. CDR3 length equals 17 residues. Germline V lookup: CDR1 MGHRA, CDR2 YSYEKL. CDR3 amino acids: CASSGGVETGGYQPQHF. For the CDR3, the DNA is TGCGCCAGCAGCGGGGGTGTGGAGACAGGGGGTTACCAGCCCCAGCATTTT.

This clonotype has just a few counts. This chain joins TRBV4-1 and TRBJ1-4, with D uncertain. V was pared by 4 bases and J by 0 bases, with 15 bases between. CDR1 and CDR2 (germline): MGHRA, YSYEKL. The CDR3 length is 17 residues. CDR3 loop: CASSPDPGVPTNEKLFF. As DNA, the CDR3 is TGCGCCAGCAGCCCCGACCCCGGGGTCCCAACTAATGAAAAACTGTTTTTT.

V and J are TRBV20-1 and TRBJ1-4, with 10 bases identical to TRBD1. V was clipped by 5 bases and J by 8 bases; unmatched bases: 8. Germline V gene data show CDR1 as DFQATT and CDR2 as SNEGSKA (reference sequence). The CDR3 extends over 14 amino acids. This CDR3 is CSALSDRGREKLFF. The DNA of the CDR3 is TGCAGTGCTCTAAGTGACAGGGGGCGGGAAAAACTGTTTTTT.

This sequence joins TRBV21-1 and TRBJ1-5; the D call in the table, TRBD1, was not verified against the DNA. TRBV21-1 is given as a pseudogene. CDR3 length: 18 amino acids. The CDR3: CASSTRRLDRISNQPQHF. Here the CDR3 DNA reads TGTGCCAGCAGCACCAGGAGGTTGGACAGGATTAGCAATCAGCCCCAGCATTTT.

The chain links TRBV7-2 to TRBJ2-3, with a weak D call TRBD2 (6 bases). The CDR3 loop spans 14 amino acids. V was cut by 2 bases and J by 4 bases, with 10 bases left in between. CDR1 and CDR2 (germline): SGHTA, FQGNSA. CDR3 DNA sequence: TGTGCCAGCAGCTTAATAGCGGTCTCAGATACGCAGTATTTT. Protein product: CASSLIAVSDTQYF.

V and J are TRBV5-1 and TRBJ2-3; 7 bases map to TRBD2. Per germline, CDR1 SGHRS and CDR2 YFSETQ. Germline trimming cut 5 bases from V and 2 bases from J; bases unmatched to any gene: 8. The CDR3 covers 15 residues. The CDR3 nucleotides are TGCGCCAGCAGGGTCGGGCTAGCGGACACAGATACGCAGTATTTT. As protein: CASRVGLADTDTQYF.

This clonotype was detected only a few times. In nucleotides, the CDR3 is TGTGCCAGCAGCTTGGGGACGGCAGCCACCTCCTACGAGCAGTACTTC. It codes for CASSLGTAATSYEQYF. The V call is TRBV11-2, the J call TRBJ2-7; D is possibly TRBD1 or TRBD2 (5 bases each). V lost 3 bases, J lost 0 bases, and 15 bases lay in between. The CDR3 spans 16 residues. Germline V gene sequence: CDR1 SGHAT, CDR2 FQNNGV.

V is TRBV6-5 and J is TRBJ2-5; 9 bases match TRBD2. The J call may be faulty, since TRBJ2-7 better matches the DNA end. The CDR3 is 16 amino acids. In germline, CDR1 is MNHEY, CDR2 SVGAGI. CDR3 in amino acids: CASSYTFAGGMDEQYF. In nucleotides, the CDR3 is TGTGCCAGCAGTTACACCTTTGCGGGAGGGATGGACGAGCAGTACTTC.

V and J are TRBV6-6 and TRBJ2-5, with 7 bases that match TRBD2. The last part of the DNA fits TRBJ2-7 better; the J call may be wrong. This CDR3 is 15 amino acids long. The germline V gene has CDR1 MNHNY and CDR2 SVGAGI (reference sequence). CDR3 sequence: CASSYGGWGEGEQYF. The CDR3 DNA reads TGTGCCAGCAGTTATGGAGGATGGGGGGAGGGCGAGCAGTACTTC.

The chain couples TRBV9 to TRBJ2-2, with D possibly TRBD1 on 5 matching bases. The CDR3 loop spans 16 amino acids. V lost 0 bases to trimming and J lost 10 bases, with 19 bases between them. Germline CDR1 SGDLS, CDR2 YYNGEE. CDR3: CASSVAGQGANLELFF. The CDR3 bases are TGTGCCAGCAGCGTAGCAGGACAAGGGGCTAACTTGGAGCTGTTTTTT. The variable domain in full, with the rest retrieved from reference TRBV9 and TRBJ2-2, is DSGVTQTPKHLITATGQRVTLRCSPRSGDLSVYWYQQSLDQGLQFLIQYYNGEERAKGNILERFSAQQFPDLHSELNLSSLELGDSALYFCASSVAGQGANLELFFGEGSRLTVL.

The V gene is TRBV29-1, the J gene TRBJ2-1; TRBD2 matches at 7 bases. This CDR3 has 14 residues. The V gene's germline CDR1 is SQVTM and CDR2 ANQGSEA. Losses at the gene ends were 7 bases for V and 9 bases for J; bases not matched to a gene: 15. CDR3 in DNA: TGCAGCGGGCGACAAACGGGAGGTCAAGGTGAGCAGTTCTTC. Protein sequence: CSGRQTGGQGEQFF.

The chain combines TRBV7-2 with TRBJ1-2, with 7 bases fitting TRBD1. The germline V gene encodes CDR1 SGHTA and CDR2 FQGNSA. The length of the CDR3 is 16 residues. V gave up 5 bases and J gave up 6 bases; unmatched junction bases: 15. CDR3 protein: CASSLHLDRVWNGYTF. The CDR3 DNA reads as TGTGCCAGCAGCCTACATCTCGACAGGGTTTGGAATGGCTACACCTTC. Full variable domain (missing parts from reference TRBV7-2 and TRBJ1-2): GAGVSQSPSNKVTEKGKDVELRCDPISGHTALYWYRQSLGQGLEFLIYFQGNSAPDKSGLPSDRFSAERTGGSVSTLTIQRTQQEDSAVYLCASSLHLDRVWNGYTFGSGTRLTVV.

The rearrangement joins TRBV5-1 to TRBJ2-1; TRBD1 matches at 9 bases. Trimming at V came to 0 bases and at J to 6 bases, leaving 4 bases not matched to a gene. The CDR3 sequence is 15 residues long. Germline V gene data show CDR1 as SGHRS and CDR2 as YFSETQ. This CDR3 reads CASSLDGQGTNEQFF. The CDR3 coding sequence is TGCGCCAGCAGCTTGGATGGACAGGGGACCAATGAGCAGTTCTTC.

This chain joins TRBV12-3 or TRBV12-4 and TRBJ2-1; no clear D gene. V lost 6 bases, J lost 5 bases, and 8 bases lay in between. The CDR3 covers 12 residues. CDR3 region: CASSRADNEQFF. CDR3 coding DNA: TGTGCCAGCAGCCGGGCTGACAATGAGCAGTTCTTC.

The chain combines TRBV10-3 with TRBJ1-3; maybe TRBD1 (6 bases). With 0 bases removed from V and 5 bases from J, the gap between germline ends came to 8 bases. This CDR3 comprises 14 residues. Per germline, CDR1 ENHRY and CDR2 SYGVKD. CDR3 nucleotides: TGTGCCATCAGTGAGTCGGGGGGCCGAAACACCATATATTTT. Encoded protein: CAISESGGRNTIYF.